This T cell receptor beta chain was sequenced for a study of shared clonotypes between healthy human individuals. Produced via immunoSEQ multiplex PCR; TCRdb's table is partial and in-frame only. This table has a few million clones, 85% to 95% appearing once. This clone was seen once. The source material was naive CD4+ T cells from PBMCs. As for subset: CD45RA+ positively selected. The sequence was collected from a man between 18 and 35 years old in good health. Some clones in this sample may be carry-over from other donors' samples.

The DNA of the CDR3 is TGCGCCAGCAGCCGAAACCCGCTGGGGGGCTACACCTTC. As protein: CASSRNPLGGYTF. This rearrangement joins TRBV4-1 to TRBJ1-2; D is uncertain. The CDR3 extends over 13 amino acids. The ends were cut back, 4 bases at V and 8 bases at J, with 14 bases in the middle. CDR1 is MGHRA and CDR2 is YSYEKL in the germline V gene.